This TCR beta chain was obtained from a study of T cells in Graves' hyperthyroidism and ophthalmopathy. Germline CDR1 reads SGHVS; CDR2 reads FNYEAQ. This CDR3 contains 15 residues. The junction had 10 bases not matched to a gene; V was cut back by 5 bases and J by 5 bases. The table lists this clonotype with a few counts. TCR beta CDR3 regions were amplified from RNA. An initial round of RT-PCR targeting the TCR CDR3 relied on the HTBI primer set. TCRdb called the multiplex PCR reads again in MiXCR, with one record for every CDR3 protein. The table lists more than 600,000 distinct CDR3 sequences, about a sixth of them singletons. The authors deemed Graves' hyperthyroidism stable absent ophthalmopathy progression within 18 months. Exclusions: uncontrolled infection, other autoimmune disease, pregnancy, lactation.

The chain joins TRBV7-6 to TRBJ2-7, with 9 bases that match TRBD1. The clonotype originates from a man younger than 35 with Graves' hyperthyroidism. Specimen: blood. CDR3 amino acids: CASSLGTGSFNEQYF. The CDR3 DNA reads as TGTGCCAGCAGCCTGGGGACAGGGTCTTTTAACGAGCAGTACTTC.